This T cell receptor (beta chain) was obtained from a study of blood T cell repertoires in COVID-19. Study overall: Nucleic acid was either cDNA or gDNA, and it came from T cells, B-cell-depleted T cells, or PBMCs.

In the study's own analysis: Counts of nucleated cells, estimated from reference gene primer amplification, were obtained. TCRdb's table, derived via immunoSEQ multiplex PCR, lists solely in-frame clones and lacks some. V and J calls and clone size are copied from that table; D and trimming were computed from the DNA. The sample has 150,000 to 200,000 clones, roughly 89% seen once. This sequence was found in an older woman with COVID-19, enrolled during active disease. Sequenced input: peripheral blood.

The CDR3 here is CASSLGTGVLSNEQFF. For the CDR3, the DNA is TGTGCCAGCAGTTTAGGGACAGGGGTTTTGTCCAATGAGCAGTTCTTC. This chain uses TRBV27 with TRBJ2-1, with 10 bases aligning to TRBD1. The CDR3 loop spans 16 amino acids. V was pared by 2 bases and J by 6 bases, with 7 bases of the junction left unmatched. Germline CDR1 is MNHEY and CDR2 is SMNVEV (reference sequence).